The present entry profiles one T cell receptor beta chain with its context. Primers included in the PCR were 60 Vbeta and 13 Jbeta primers. The repertoire was sequenced with immunoSEQ multiplex PCR; TCRdb's copy has only in-frame clones and lacks some. The sample contains around 40,000 clones, around three fifths of which appear only once. This specimen comes from a study of cytomegalovirus exposure and HLA in healthy donors. V was pared by 1 base and J by 6 bases, with 5 bases of the junction left unmatched. CDR1 SNHLY and CDR2 FYNNEI come from the germline V gene. The CDR3 runs 14 residues. The J gene is TRBJ2-5, the V gene TRBV2, with 7 bases that match TRBD2. The source material was PBMCs. This sequence was found in a man aged 45 to 65 in good health and CMV-seropositive. CDR3 nucleotides: TGTGCCAGCAGTGAAGGCGGGGGACCACAGACCCAGTACTTC. It specifies CASSEGGGPQTQYF.